This TCR beta chain comes out of a study of cytomegalovirus exposure and HLA in healthy donors. Across the whole study: When 300 to 500 donors were genotyped, roughly 82% of them were found to fall in the Caucasian-associated ancestry cluster. General study findings and limits: In a later analysis, HLA-C alleles had the fewest associated TCRs, DRB1 alleles the most. Reports indicate that TCR beta sequences accurately predicted the HLA-A and HLA-B alleles of most subjects. Indistinguishable V segments, including TRBV6-2 and TRBV6-3, were excluded.

PCR was performed using 60 Vbeta and 13 Jbeta primers. This table comes from immunoSEQ multiplex PCR, and its TCRdb copy is limited to in-frame clones, with some not included. The sample includes 250,000 or so clones, about 93% of them seen just once. The V segment lost 5 bases and the J segment 10 bases; nucleotides outside the gene matches: 13. Germline V lookup: CDR1 SGHAT, CDR2 FQNNGV. There are 14 residues in the CDR3. Turning to this clone: Its antigen is as yet unknown.

The chain uses TRBV11-2 and TRBJ1-1; 7 nucleotides agree with TRBD1. Sequencing input: PBMCs. The sequence derives from a girl aged 2 to 9 in good health and CMV-seronegative. The CDR3 DNA sequence: TGTGCCAGCAGCCCAGGGGACAGCTCTTGGGGAGCTTTCTTT. Translation gives CASSPGDSSWGAFF.